The next 10 T cell receptor beta chains were all read from a single sample in a study of CD8 T cells in Susac syndrome. RNA was extracted with the RNeasy kit, and a quantity of 0.5 to 1 ug was reverse transcribed using random hexamers. TCRdb redid the calling of the immunoSEQ multiplex PCR reads with MiXCR, one entry per CDR3 protein. The sample includes 200,000 to 250,000 distinct CDR3 sequences, around 93% of them seen just once. The sample comprised CD4+ T cells from PBMCs. All receptors come from a human donor with Susac syndrome.

The rearrangement uses TRBV15 and TRBJ2-1, with D perhaps TRBD2 (6 bases). The CDR3 is made up of 15 amino acids. Trimming removed 7 bases from V and 0 bases from J, with 13 bases in between. Germline CDR1 reads LNHNV; CDR2 reads YYDKDF (reference sequence). The CDR3: CATIGGASSYNEQFF. The CDR3 nucleotides read TGTGCCACCATTGGCGGGGCGAGCTCCTACAATGAGCAGTTCTTC.

The rearrangement links TRBV4-3 to TRBJ2-7; 8 bases agree with TRBD1. Losses at the gene ends were 4 bases for V and 7 bases for J; bases not matched to a gene: 18. Germline V gene data show CDR1 as LGHNA and CDR2 as YSLEER. The length of the CDR3 is 17 residues. The CDR3 spells CASSRHNLGQGAREQYF. CDR3 DNA: TGCGCCAGCAGCCGGCACAACCTAGGACAGGGTGCCCGAGAGCAGTACTTC.

V is TRBV15 and J is TRBJ2-4; no reliable D call. The CDR3 covers 14 residues. Trimming removed 0 bases at V and 5 bases at J, with 8 bases between. Germline CDR1 LNHNV, CDR2 YYDKDF (reference sequence). The DNA for the CDR3 is TGTGCCACCAGCAGAGAGGCGGTTCAAAACATTCAGTACTTC. Encoded protein: CATSREAVQNIQYF.

Written as DNA, the CDR3 is TGTGCCACCAGTGATCCTGAGGGGGGATATGGCTACACCTTC. Its protein is CATSDPEGGYGYTF. The chain is built from TRBV24-1 and TRBJ1-2; D might be TRBD1 (6 bases). This CDR3 is 14 amino acids long. The germline CDR1 and CDR2 sequences are KGHDR and SFDVKD. V lost 3 bases and J lost 5, with 12 bases in between.

The chain has TRBV15 and TRBJ2-7; D is undetermined. CDR1 and CDR2 (germline): LNHNV, YYDKDF (reference sequence). V was trimmed by 4 bases and J by 6 bases, leaving 13 bases between them. The CDR3 has 13 amino acids. CDR3 bases: TGTGCCACCAGCACGGACCTTGGCCTCGAGCAGTACTTC. It translates to CATSTDLGLEQYF.

A few counts support this clonotype. The chain recombines TRBV4-1 with TRBJ1-6; possible D gene TRBD1, 5 bases. V lost 4 bases and J lost 9, with 16 bases in between. This CDR3 has 15 amino acids. CDR1 is MGHRA, CDR2 YSYEKL, per germline. As DNA, the CDR3 is TGCGCCAGCAGCCCCCAAGGAGGGGCTGGTTCACCCCTCCACTTT. Its translation: CASSPQGGAGSPLHF.

This clonotype was found once. The chain couples TRBV27 to TRBJ1-3; D is possibly TRBD1 (6 bases). Germline V lookup: CDR1 MNHEY, CDR2 SMNVEV (reference sequence). The CDR3 spans 15 residues. V gave up 3 bases and J gave up 1 base, with 10 bases separating them. CDR3 DNA sequence: TGTGCCAGCAGTTTGAACAGGGTATCTGGAAACACCATATATTTT. This encodes CASSLNRVSGNTIYF.

The V and J genes are TRBV3-1 and TRBJ2-7; TRBD1 aligns across 10 bases. Per the germline V gene, CDR1 is LGHDT and CDR2 is YNNKEL (reference sequence). V was clipped by 3 bases and J by 3 bases; unmatched bases: 8. The CDR3 sequence is 16 residues long. The CDR3 DNA sequence: TGTGCCAGCAGCCAGGGAACCGGGACAGGGGACTACGAGCAGTACTTC. Amino acid sequence: CASSQGTGTGDYEQYF.

CDR3 sequence (DNA): TGTGCCAGCAGAAGGGAGGGACAGGTGAACACTGAAGCTTTCTTT. Its translation is CASRREGQVNTEAFF. This sequence joins TRBV6-4 and TRBJ1-1; 8 nucleotides agree with TRBD1. This CDR3 region has 15 residues. J was trimmed by 0 bases and V by 6 bases; bases with no gene match: 6. CDR1 and CDR2 (germline): MRHNA, SNTAGT.

V gene TRBV7-2 combines with J gene TRBJ2-5; a possible D gene is TRBD2 (6 bases). V was trimmed by 5 bases and J by 4 bases, leaving 14 bases between them. This CDR3 comprises 14 residues. Germline V lookup: CDR1 SGHTA, CDR2 FQGNSA. The CDR3 coding sequence is TGTGCCAGCAGCGGCGGGACGAACCTAGAGACCCAGTACTTC. Protein product: CASSGGTNLETQYF. Drawing the rest from reference TRBV7-2 and TRBJ2-5, the complete variable domain is GAGVSQSPSNKVTEKGKDVELRCDPISGHTALYWYRQSLGQGLEFLIYFQGNSAPDKSGLPSDRFSAERTGGSVSTLTIQRTQQEDSAVYLCASSGGTNLETQYFGPGTRLLVL.